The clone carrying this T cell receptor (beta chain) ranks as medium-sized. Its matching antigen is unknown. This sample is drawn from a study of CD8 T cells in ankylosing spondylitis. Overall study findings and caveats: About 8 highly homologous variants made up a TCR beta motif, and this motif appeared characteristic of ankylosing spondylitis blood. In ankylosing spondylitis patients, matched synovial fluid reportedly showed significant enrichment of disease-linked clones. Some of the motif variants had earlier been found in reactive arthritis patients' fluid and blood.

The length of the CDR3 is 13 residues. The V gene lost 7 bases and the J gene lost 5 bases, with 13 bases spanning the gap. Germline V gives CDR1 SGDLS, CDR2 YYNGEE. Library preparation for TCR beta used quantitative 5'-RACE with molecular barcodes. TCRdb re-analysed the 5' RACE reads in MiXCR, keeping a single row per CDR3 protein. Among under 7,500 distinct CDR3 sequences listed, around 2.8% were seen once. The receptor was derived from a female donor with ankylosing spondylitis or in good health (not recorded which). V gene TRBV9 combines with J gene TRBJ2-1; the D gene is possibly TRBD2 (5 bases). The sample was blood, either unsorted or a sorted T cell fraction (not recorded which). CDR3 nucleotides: TGTGCCAGCGGCTTAGAGAGGGACAATGAGCAGTTCTTC. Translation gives CASGLERDNEQFF.